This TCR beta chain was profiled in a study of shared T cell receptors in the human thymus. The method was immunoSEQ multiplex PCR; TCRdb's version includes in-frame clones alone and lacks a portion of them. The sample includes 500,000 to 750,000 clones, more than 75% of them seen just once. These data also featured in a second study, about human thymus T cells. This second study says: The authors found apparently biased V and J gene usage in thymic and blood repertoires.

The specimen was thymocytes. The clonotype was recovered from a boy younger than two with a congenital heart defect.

CDR3 protein: CATSREVGQFTGELFF. Here the CDR3 DNA reads TGTGCCACCAGCAGAGAGGTGGGACAGTTTACCGGGGAGCTGTTTTTT. The genes are TRBV15 and TRBJ2-2; 7 bases fit TRBD1. Germline V gene lookup returns CDR1 LNHNV and CDR2 YYDKDF (reference sequence). Trimming took 0 bases from V and 5 from J; bases not matched to a gene: 6. The CDR3 has 16 amino acids. The entire variable domain, with the rest obtained from reference TRBV15 and TRBJ2-2, is as follows: DAMVIQNPRYQVTQFGKPVTLSCSQTLNHNVMYWYQQKSSQAPKLLFHYYDKDFNNEADTPDNFQSRRPNTSFCFLDIRSPGLGDTAMYLCATSREVGQFTGELFFGEGSRLTVL.